These 28 T cell receptor beta chains were sequenced from one sample in a study of CD8 T cells in ankylosing spondylitis. TCRdb reprocessed the 5' RACE reads via MiXCR and lists one record per CDR3 protein. The table records about 220,000 distinct CDR3 sequences, about 26% of them present only once. The specimen was blood, either unsorted or a sorted T cell fraction (not recorded which). These receptors all come from a male donor with ankylosing spondylitis or in good health (not recorded which).

This clonotype has at least ten counts. The chain couples TRBV7-8 to TRBJ2-2; 8 bases match TRBD2. Germline CDR1 and CDR2: SGHVS and FQNEAQ. The CDR3 has 14 amino acids. Losses at the gene ends were 9 bases for V and 7 bases for J; bases not matched to a gene: 10. Here the CDR3 reads CASLSGSGGGELFF. The CDR3 nucleotides read TGTGCCAGTTTAAGCGGGAGTGGGGGCGGGGAGCTGTTTTTT. Using reference TRBV7-8 and TRBJ2-2 for the parts outside the CDR3, the full variable domain is GAGVSQSPRYKVAKRGQDVALRCDPISGHVSLFWYQQALGQGPEFLTYFQNEAQLDKSGLPSDRFFAERPEGSVSTLKIQRTQQEDSAVYLCASLSGSGGGELFFGEGSRLTVL.

The chain has TRBV6-5 and TRBJ2-1; the D gene is possibly TRBD1 (5 bases). V was shortened by 4 bases and J by 14 bases, with 15 bases between the two germline ends. Germline-derived CDR1 and CDR2 are MNHEY and SVGAGI. The CDR3 is made up of 12 amino acids. The CDR3 loop is CASSSKEKQEFF. CDR3 coding DNA: TGTGCCAGCAGTTCAAAAGAAAAACAGGAGTTCTTC.

This clonotype has a count of ten or more. V gene TRBV20-1 combines with J gene TRBJ2-5; TRBD1 agrees at 9 bases. J was trimmed by 4 bases and V by 0 bases; bases with no gene match: 3. The length of the CDR3 is 14 residues. The V gene's germline CDR1 is DFQATT and CDR2 SNEGSKA (reference sequence). CDR3 residues: CSAREPTGGETQYF. The CDR3, as DNA: TGCAGTGCTAGAGAGCCGACAGGGGGAGAGACCCAGTACTTC.

This clonotype was detected a few times. V usage is TRBV7-2 and J usage is TRBJ2-7; D unclear. This CDR3 region has 13 residues. Germline assignment: CDR1 SGHTA and CDR2 FQGNSA. V dropped 2 bases and J dropped 6 bases, with 11 bases sitting between them. CDR3 DNA sequence: TGTGCCAGCAGCTTAAGTTGGCAGACCGAGCAGTACTTC. Residues: CASSLSWQTEQYF.

This clonotype was counted at least ten times. J is TRBJ1-5 and V is TRBV4-1, with D hard to call. The germline CDR1 and CDR2 sequences are MGHRA and YSYEKL. This CDR3 comprises 15 residues. Between the trimmed V and J ends, which lost 4 bases and 0 bases, there was a span of 10 bases. The CDR3 DNA sequence: TGCGCCAGCAGCCCCCAAGTGGATAGCAATCAGCCCCAGCATTTT. Translation: CASSPQVDSNQPQHF.

V is TRBV6-1 and J is TRBJ1-2, with 10 bases aligning to TRBD1. The CDR3 consists of 15 residues. Germline trimming cut 8 bases from V and 3 bases from J; bases unmatched to any gene: 9. Germline CDR1 reads MNHNS; CDR2 reads SASEGT. Here the CDR3 DNA reads TGTGCCAGCGCCTTGTCCGGGACAGGGGACTATGGCTACACCTTC. This gives the protein CASALSGTGDYGYTF.

The chain couples TRBV6-1 to TRBJ1-2; D unclear. The ends were cut back, 5 bases at V and 2 bases at J, with 12 bases in the middle. CDR1 and CDR2 from the germline V gene are MNHNS and SASEGT. The CDR3 is made up of 14 amino acids. CDR3 residues: CASSPGAANYGYTF. The CDR3 DNA is TGTGCCAGCAGTCCCGGTGCGGCGAACTATGGCTACACCTTC.

This clonotype was seen only a few times. The chain joins TRBV20-1 to TRBJ2-1, with 8 bases lining up with TRBD1. V was clipped by 7 bases and J by 4 bases; unmatched bases: 9. Germline V gives CDR1 DFQATT, CDR2 SNEGSKA (reference sequence). The CDR3 runs 14 residues. CDR3 region: CSGGQGARYNEQFF. The CDR3 region has the DNA TGCAGTGGCGGCCAGGGGGCAAGGTACAATGAGCAGTTCTTC.

This clonotype was found many times. V usage is TRBV6-5 and J usage is TRBJ2-7, with D possibly TRBD2 on 6 matching bases. From germline, CDR1 is MNHEY and CDR2 SVGAGI. The CDR3 is made up of 15 amino acids. V was pared by 2 bases and J by 0 bases, with 11 bases between. CDR3 in DNA: TGTGCCAGCAGTTACACGGACGGGAGCTCCTACGAGCAGTACTTC. Its translation is CASSYTDGSSYEQYF.

This clonotype was recorded at least ten times. The chain has TRBV18 and TRBJ2-7; D possibly corresponds to TRBD2 (6 bases). The CDR3 is made up of 16 amino acids. Per germline, CDR1 KGHSH and CDR2 LQKENI. V lost 5 bases to trimming and J lost 0 bases, with 17 bases between them. The DNA for the CDR3 is TGTGCCAGCTCAAGCTCCGGGACTCCCCACTCCTACGAGCAGTACTTC. Protein product: CASSSSGTPHSYEQYF.

There are a few counts of this clonotype. The genes are TRBV6-5 and TRBJ1-6, with a possible D match to TRBD1 (6 bases). The CDR3 is 16 residues long. V shed 2 bases and J shed 3 bases, with 11 bases lying between them. Germline V lookup: CDR1 MNHEY, CDR2 SVGAGI. The CDR3 region is CASSYGQGLYNSPLHF. The CDR3 DNA follows: TGTGCCAGCAGTTACGGGCAGGGGCTCTATAATTCACCCCTCCACTTT.

This rearrangement joins TRBV10-3 to TRBJ1-2, with D unclear. This CDR3 is 12 amino acids long. Trimming removed 3 bases at V and 2 bases at J, with 4 bases between. Germline V gene sequence: CDR1 ENHRY, CDR2 SYGVKD. CDR3 amino acids: CAISDKNYGYTF. In nucleotides, the CDR3 is TGTGCCATCAGTGACAAAAACTATGGCTACACCTTC.

This clonotype was observed at least ten times. Written as DNA, the CDR3 is TGTGCCAGCCTTCATGGGGCGAGGACCGGGGAGCTGTTTTTT. Translation: CASLHGARTGELFF. The chain has TRBV28 and TRBJ2-2; possibly TRBD1 for D (5 bases). Germline CDR1 and CDR2: MDHEN and SYDVKM. V was shortened by 8 bases and J by 5 bases, with 15 bases between the two germline ends. This CDR3 comprises 14 residues.

The chain employs TRBV20-1 and TRBJ1-5, with D unclear. The V gene's germline CDR1 is DFQATT and CDR2 SNEGSKA (reference sequence). The ends were cut back, 0 bases at V and 8 bases at J, with 14 bases in the middle. The CDR3 sequence is 14 residues long. CDR3 sequence: CSARDFGSAKPQHF. DNA of the CDR3: TGCAGTGCTAGAGATTTTGGTTCAGCGAAGCCCCAGCATTTT.

This clonotype was detected many times. V gene TRBV7-3 combines with J gene TRBJ2-3; possibly TRBD1 for D (5 bases). The length of the CDR3 is 16 residues. Trimming removed 2 bases at V and 6 bases at J, with 18 bases between. Per germline, CDR1 SGHTA and CDR2 FQGTGA. As DNA, the CDR3 is TGTGCCAGCAGCTTAGCGCCAGGGCGGTCAGGGGATACGCAGTATTTT. The encoded protein is CASSLAPGRSGDTQYF.

This clonotype was seen many times. The chain recombines TRBV12-3 or TRBV12-4 with TRBJ2-4; no clear D gene. The CDR3 length is 12 residues. Trimming took 6 bases from V and 11 from J, leaving 14 bases between them. In DNA, the CDR3 is TGTGCCAGCAGCCCCTCTAACCTATTTCAGTACTTC. Translation gives CASSPSNLFQYF.

This clonotype has ten or more counts. The rearrangement uses TRBV11-2 and TRBJ2-1; possible D gene TRBD2, 5 bases. The CDR3 extends over 14 amino acids. Germline V CDR1 and CDR2: SGHAT, FQNNGV. V lost 9 bases to trimming and J lost 4 bases, with 16 bases between them. The chain's CDR3 is CASSVTRLYNEQFF. The CDR3, as DNA: TGTGCCAGTAGCGTCACCCGTCTGTACAATGAGCAGTTCTTC.

This clonotype has just a few counts. The chain joins TRBV12-3 or TRBV12-4 to TRBJ2-7, with D uncertain. V gave up 5 bases and J gave up 3 bases, with 11 bases separating them. This CDR3 is built from 13 residues. CDR3 sequence (DNA): TGTGCCAGCAGTCGAGGAGTGGGCTACGAGCAGTACTTC. Translated: CASSRGVGYEQYF.

This clonotype appeared many times. This rearrangement joins TRBV5-1 to TRBJ2-5, with a weak D call TRBD2 (6 bases). Trimming removed 0 bases from V and 1 base from J, with 13 bases in between. The germline gives CDR1 SGHRS, CDR2 YFSETQ. The CDR3 consists of 16 residues. CDR3 sequence: CASSLGRERFQETQYF. Written as DNA, the CDR3 is TGCGCCAGCAGCTTGGGCCGGGAGCGGTTCCAAGAGACCCAGTACTTC.

The rearrangement uses TRBV20-1 and TRBJ2-3, with 8 bases matching TRBD2. The CDR3 extends over 16 amino acids. Germline CDR1 and CDR2: DFQATT and SNEGSKA (reference sequence). J was trimmed by 4 bases and V by 4 bases; bases with no gene match: 13. The CDR3 sequence: CSATPFLAGGADTQYF. In nucleotides, the CDR3 is TGCAGTGCTACTCCATTTTTGGCGGGAGGAGCAGATACGCAGTATTTT.

This clonotype was seen at least ten times. CDR3 coding DNA: TGCGCCAGCAGTGCGCAGGGTAGAGATACGCAGTATTTT. Its translation: CASSAQGRDTQYF. The chain carries TRBV10-2 and TRBJ2-3; a possible D gene is TRBD1 (5 bases). With 4 bases removed from V and 5 bases from J, the gap between germline ends came to 10 bases. Germline-derived CDR1 and CDR2 are WSHSY and SAAADI. The CDR3 consists of 13 residues.

V and J are TRBV12-3 or TRBV12-4 and TRBJ2-5; 7 positions agree with TRBD2. This CDR3 is 14 amino acids long. The V segment lost 5 bases and the J segment 3 bases; nucleotides outside the gene matches: 6. The CDR3 loop is CASSVRGLKETQYF. As DNA, the CDR3 is TGTGCCAGCAGTGTCCGGGGACTAAAAGAGACCCAGTACTTC.

This clonotype has ten or more counts. The V and J genes are TRBV7-2 and TRBJ2-7; D gene unclear. Trimming cost V 1 base and J 6 bases, with 10 bases left between them. The CDR3 contains 13 residues. Germline values: CDR1 SGHTA, CDR2 FQGNSA. CDR3 in DNA: TGTGCCAGCAGCTTAGGTTTGTGGAGCGAGCAGTACTTC. Its translation: CASSLGLWSEQYF.

This clonotype occurred a few times. The chain uses TRBV5-6 and TRBJ2-7, with TRBD2 matching 9 bases. CDR1 is SGHDT, CDR2 YYEEEE, per germline. This CDR3 comprises 15 residues. V shed 0 bases, J shed 3 bases, and the junction held 4 bases outside the gene matches. The CDR3 bases are TGTGCCAGCAGCTTGGGTAGCGGGGGATTCTACGAGCAGTACTTC. Its translation: CASSLGSGGFYEQYF.

Many counts were recorded for this clonotype. The chain joins TRBV11-1 to TRBJ2-7, with 9 bases lining up with TRBD1. The CDR3 length is 14 residues. The germline gives CDR1 SGHAT, CDR2 FQDESV (reference sequence). V was clipped by 4 bases and J by 2 bases; unmatched bases: 3. The CDR3 DNA is TGTGCCAGCAGCTCGACAGGGGGTCCCTACGAGCAGTACTTC. Residues: CASSSTGGPYEQYF.

As for this clonotype: At one end, the junction sequence differs from germline, possibly due to a read error. The chain couples TRBV29-1 to TRBJ1-6, with D unresolved. Germline V gives CDR1 SQVTM, CDR2 ANQGSEA. The CDR3 has 13 amino acids. CDR3 region: CSVQEGISSPLHF. The CDR3 nucleotides are TGCAGCGTTCAAGAGGGCATAAGTTCACCCCTCCACTTT.

The chain has TRBV5-1 and TRBJ1-4; D gene uncertain. This CDR3 spans 15 amino acids. The germline V gene has CDR1 SGHRS and CDR2 YFSETQ. V was pared by 7 bases and J by 0 bases, with 13 bases between. CDR3 nucleotides: TGCGCCAGCCGCGGGGTGGTTGCAACTAATGAAAAACTGTTTTTT. This gives the protein CASRGVVATNEKLFF.

This clonotype was observed a handful of times. One junction end disagrees with the germline gene, perhaps due to a read error. V is TRBV12-3 or TRBV12-4 and J is TRBJ1-5; 10 nucleotides align to TRBD1. This CDR3 has 15 amino acids. The CDR3 DNA follows: TGTGCCAGCAGATTAGACAGGGGGCCGAAGCAGCCCCAGCATTTT. Translated: CASRLDRGPKQPQHF.